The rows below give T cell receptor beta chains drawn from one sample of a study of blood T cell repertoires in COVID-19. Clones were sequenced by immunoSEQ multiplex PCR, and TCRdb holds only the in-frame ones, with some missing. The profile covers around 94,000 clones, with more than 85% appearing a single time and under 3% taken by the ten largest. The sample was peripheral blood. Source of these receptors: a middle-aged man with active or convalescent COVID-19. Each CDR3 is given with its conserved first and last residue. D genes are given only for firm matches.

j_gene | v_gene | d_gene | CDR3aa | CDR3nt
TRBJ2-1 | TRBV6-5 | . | CASSSGLSYNEQFF | TGTGCCAGCAGTTCGGGACTTTCCTACAATGAGCAGTTCTTC
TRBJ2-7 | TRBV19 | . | CASTPGTRFHVPHF | TGTGCCAGTACCCCCGGGACAAGGTTTCATGTACCTCACTTC
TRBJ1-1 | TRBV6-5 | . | CASNIAGGTEAFF | TGTGCCAGCAACATAGCAGGAGGGACTGAAGCTTTCTTT
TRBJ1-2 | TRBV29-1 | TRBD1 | CSVEGTGAYYGYTF | TGCAGCGTTGAAGGGACAGGGGCCTACTATGGCTACACCTTC
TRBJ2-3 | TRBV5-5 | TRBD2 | CASSPLWTSGRRSTDTQYF | TGTGCCAGCAGCCCCCTATGGACTAGCGGGAGACGTAGCACAGATACGCAGTATTTT
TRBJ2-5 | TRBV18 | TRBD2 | CASSPPGSGGQETQYF | TGTGCCAGCTCACCACCGGGTAGCGGGGGGCAGGAGACCCAGTACTTC
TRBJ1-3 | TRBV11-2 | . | CASSLSVPGSGNTIYF | TGTGCCAGCAGCTTATCCGTTCCAGGCTCTGGAAACACCATATATTTT
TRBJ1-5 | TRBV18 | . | CASSPQGSGNQPQHF | TGTGCCAGCTCACCACAGGGGTCGGGCAATCAGCCCCAGCATTTT
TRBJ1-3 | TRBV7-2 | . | CASSFARGSWDTIYF | TGTGCCAGCAGCTTCGCGCGAGGGAGCTGGGACACCATATATTTT
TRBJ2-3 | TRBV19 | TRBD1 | CASSTNLGQGPDTQYF | TGTGCCAGTAGTACCAACCTTGGACAGGGCCCAGATACGCAGTATTTT
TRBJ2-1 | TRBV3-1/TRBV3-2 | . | CASSQEGGAGGNEQFF | TGTGCCAGCAGCCAAGAAGGGGGGGCGGGTGGAAATGAGCAGTTCTTC